What follows are 3 T cell receptor beta chains derived from one specimen sequenced in a study of shared clonotypes between healthy human individuals. Sequencing was performed with immunoSEQ multiplex PCR; in TCRdb, only in-frame clones are kept and a portion is missing. Among over a million clones listed, nearly 99% were seen once. The sequenced material came from naive CD4+ T cells sorted from blood. Documented subset: CD45RA+ positively selected. Every receptor here comes from a man between 25 and 39 years old in good health.

As concerns this clone: This CDR3 is also generated by other DNA sequences in the sample. The V gene is TRBV7-3, the J gene TRBJ1-4; D is uncertain. The CDR3 totals 15 residues. Trimming left V 0 bases short and J 3 bases short, with 8 bases between. Germline loops: CDR1 SGHTA, CDR2 FQGTGA. The CDR3 sequence is CASSLTGGPNEKLFF. CDR3 bases: TGTGCCAGCAGCTTAACGGGAGGTCCTAATGAAAAACTGTTTTTT. The full variable domain, in which reference TRBV7-3 and TRBJ1-4 provide the parts outside the CDR3, is GAGVSQTPSNKVTEKGKYVELRCDPISGHTALYWYRQSLGQGPEFLIYFQGTGAADDSGLPNDRFFAVRPEGSVSTLKIQRTERGDSAVYLCASSLTGGPNEKLFFGSGTQLSVL.

The chain has TRBV28 and TRBJ1-5, with D unresolved. Germline CDR1 MDHEN, CDR2 SYDVKM. Trimming shortened V by 2 bases and J by 9 bases, and 14 bases separated the two germline ends. The CDR3 has 14 residues. The CDR3 nucleotides are TGTGCCAGCAGTTTACCCCCAGGTGAAGCGCCCCAGCATTTT. Amino acid sequence: CASSLPPGEAPQHF.

The CDR3 DNA is TGCGCCAGCAGCTTGGCCAGACAGGGGCAAGGCGAGCAGTACTTC. It translates to CASSLARQGQGEQYF. The chain recombines TRBV5-1 with TRBJ2-7, with TRBD1 identical over 8 bases. J lost 6 bases, V lost 0 bases, and 8 bases had no gene match. The CDR3 length is 15 residues. CDR1 is SGHRS, CDR2 YFSETQ, per germline.